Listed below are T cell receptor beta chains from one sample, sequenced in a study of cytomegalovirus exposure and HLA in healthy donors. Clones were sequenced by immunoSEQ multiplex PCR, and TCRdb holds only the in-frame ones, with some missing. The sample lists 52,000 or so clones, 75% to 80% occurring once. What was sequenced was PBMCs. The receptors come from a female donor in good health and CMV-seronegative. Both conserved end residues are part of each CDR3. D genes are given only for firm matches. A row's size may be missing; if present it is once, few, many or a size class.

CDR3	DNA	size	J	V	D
CASSEMAEQFF	TGTGCCAGCAGTGAAATGGCTGAGCAGTTCTTC	-	TRBJ2-1	TRBV25-1	-
CASSLALEGTEAFF	TGTGCCAGCAGTCTCGCCTTGGAGGGCACTGAAGCTTTCTTT	-	TRBJ1-1	TRBV27	-
CAISGAWTGGYEQYF	TGTGCCATCAGTGGGGCTTGGACAGGGGGCTACGAGCAGTACTTC	few	TRBJ2-7	TRBV10-3	TRBD1
CASSYESPRTNEKLFF	TGTGCCAGCAGTTACGAGTCCCCTAGGACTAATGAAAAACTGTTTTTT	-	TRBJ1-4	TRBV6-6	-
CASSLIPSGGYEQYF	TGTGCCAGCAGCCTTATCCCTAGCGGGGGTTACGAGCAGTACTTC	-	TRBJ2-7	TRBV7-3	TRBD2
CASSLAGARGSETQYF	TGTGCCAGCAGCTTAGCGGGGGCAAGGGGATCAGAGACCCAGTACTTC	few	TRBJ2-5	TRBV7-2	-
CASRAPGQTDSPLHF	TGTGCCAGCAGGGCGCCGGGACAGACCGATTCACCCCTCCACTTT	-	TRBJ1-6	TRBV5-4	TRBD1
CASRGSGRGSTDTQYF	TGCGCCAGCAGGGGGTCGGGGCGGGGGTCCACAGATACGCAGTATTTT	few	TRBJ2-3	TRBV10-2	TRBD2
CASSQSGGSTDTQYF	TGTGCCAGCAGCCAGAGCGGGGGGAGCACAGATACGCAGTATTTT	-	TRBJ2-3	TRBV7-3	TRBD2
CASSSGGREQYF	TGTGCCAGCAGTTCGGGGGGGCGGGAGCAGTACTTC	few	TRBJ2-7	TRBV2	TRBD2
CALRVAGATDTQYF	TGTGCCTTGAGGGTGGCGGGAGCAACAGATACGCAGTATTTT	-	TRBJ2-3	TRBV30	TRBD2
CASSSRGGRGGTEAFF	TGTGCCAGCAGCTCCCGGGGGGGCAGGGGTGGGACTGAAGCTTTCTTT	-	TRBJ1-1	TRBV21-1	-
CASSVGTANYGYTF	TGTGCCAGTAGTGTCGGGACAGCTAACTATGGCTACACCTTC	-	TRBJ1-2	TRBV19	TRBD1
CASSLVRQGARSGANVLTF	TGCGCCAGCAGCTTGGTGCGACAGGGGGCTAGGTCTGGGGCCAACGTCCTGACTTTC	-	TRBJ2-6	TRBV5-1	TRBD1
CASSPMAGLDTQYF	TGTGCCAGTAGTCCCATGGCGGGACTGGATACGCAGTATTTT	-	TRBJ2-3	TRBV19	-
CASSSQGSNTEAFF	TGTGCCAGCAGCTCACAGGGGTCGAACACTGAAGCTTTCTTT	-	TRBJ1-1	TRBV6-6	TRBD1
CASSLGDRARGNEQFF	TGTGCCAGCAGCTTAGGCGACAGGGCCCGGGGGAATGAGCAGTTCTTC	-	TRBJ2-1	TRBV11-2	-
CASSILGEGGNQPQHF	TGTGCCAGTAGTATTTTAGGGGAAGGGGGCAATCAGCCCCAGCATTTT	-	TRBJ1-5	TRBV19	-
CASSSLAFGTQYF	TGTGCCAGCAGCTCTCTAGCCTTTGGGACCCAGTACTTC	-	TRBJ2-5	TRBV7-9	-
CASFQGRGYGYTF	TGTGCCAGCTTTCAGGGGAGGGGGTATGGCTACACCTTC	few	TRBJ1-2	TRBV7-2	-
CASSRPRGNTIYF	TGTGCCAGCAGTCGCCCCAGAGGAAACACCATATATTTT	-	TRBJ1-3	TRBV6-5	-
CASRLGNTIYF	TGTGCCAGCAGACTTGGAAACACCATATATTTT	-	TRBJ1-3	TRBV6-5	-
CANLGQGAGGYTF	TGTGCCAATCTCGGACAGGGGGCTGGTGGCTACACCTTC	-	TRBJ1-2	TRBV2	TRBD1
CASSLRQGGSYEQYF	TGTGCCAGCAGCCTGAGACAGGGGGGTTCGTACGAGCAGTACTTC	few	TRBJ2-7	TRBV7-2	TRBD1
CASSFMIPGTEAFF	TGTGCCAGCAGTTTCATGATCCCCGGCACTGAAGCTTTCTTT	once	TRBJ1-1	TRBV6-5	-
CASSYHGTDSYEQYF	TGCGCCAGCTCTTACCACGGGACAGACTCCTACGAGCAGTACTTC	-	TRBJ2-7	TRBV4-1	TRBD1
CASSRSGSSYEQYF	TGTGCCAGTAGTAGGAGCGGGAGCTCCTACGAGCAGTACTTC	-	TRBJ2-7	TRBV19	TRBD2
CASSQGPPTDTQYF	TGCGCCAGCAGCCAAGGGCCCCCCACAGATACGCAGTATTTT	-	TRBJ2-3	TRBV4-3	-
CASSPDLTSTDTQYF	TGTGCCAGCAGCCCGGACTTAACAAGCACAGATACGCAGTATTTT	-	TRBJ2-3	TRBV5-6	-
CASSPAGGRDQPQHF	TGTGCCAGCAGCCCAGCGGGTGGCCGAGATCAGCCCCAGCATTTT	few	TRBJ1-5	TRBV7-2	-
CASSQQGATEAFF	TGTGCCAGCAGCCAACAGGGGGCCACTGAAGCTTTCTTT	-	TRBJ1-1	TRBV7-6	TRBD1